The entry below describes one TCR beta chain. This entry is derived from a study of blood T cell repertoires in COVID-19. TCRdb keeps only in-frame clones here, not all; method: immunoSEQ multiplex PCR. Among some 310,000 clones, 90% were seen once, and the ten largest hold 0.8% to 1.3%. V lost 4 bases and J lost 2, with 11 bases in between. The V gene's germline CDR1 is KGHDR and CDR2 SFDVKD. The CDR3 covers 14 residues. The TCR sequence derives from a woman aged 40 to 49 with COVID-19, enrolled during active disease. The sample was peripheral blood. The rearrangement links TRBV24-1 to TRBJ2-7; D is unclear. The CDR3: CATSDARKAYEQYF. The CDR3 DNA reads TGTGCCACCAGTGACGCTAGAAAAGCCTACGAGCAGTACTTC.